The entry below describes one T cell receptor beta chain. This record belongs to a study of blood T cell repertoires in COVID-19. Whole-study context: Sources were T cells, B-cell-depleted T cells, or PBMCs; the material itself was cDNA or gDNA.

The V and J ends lost 1 base and 1 base respectively, with 5 bases between them. This CDR3 spans 13 amino acids. CDR1 and CDR2 from the germline V gene are SGHVS and FNYEAQ. Original analysis: Reference gene primers were amplified, and this amplification served to estimate nucleated cell counts. The protocol was immunoSEQ multiplex PCR, while the TCRdb copy is restricted to in-frame clones and leaves out a portion. The V and J calls and clone size were taken over from that table, and D and trimming were inferred from the DNA. The table has some 150,000 clones, around four fifths seen once. Source material: peripheral blood. This receptor was taken from a human donor in a cohort sampled during active COVID-19. V gene TRBV7-6 combines with J gene TRBJ2-7; D gene ambiguous. CDR3 in amino acids: CASSLVESYEQYF. The CDR3, as DNA: TGTGCCAGCAGCTTAGTTGAGTCCTACGAGCAGTACTTC.